The 13 T cell receptor beta chains given below trace back to one sample, sequenced in a study of blood T cell repertoires in COVID-19. Measured with immunoSEQ multiplex PCR; TCRdb has only the in-frame clones, and not every one. Of 250,000 to 300,000 clones listed, just under 90% are singletons. Source material: peripheral blood. The receptors stem from a woman aged 45-65 years with COVID-19, enrolled during active disease.

The chain employs TRBV9 and TRBJ1-6; D might be TRBD1 (6 bases). CDR3 length: 15 residues. V dropped 2 bases and J dropped 4 bases, with 10 bases sitting between them. Germline CDR1 is SGDLS and CDR2 is YYNGEE. CDR3 bases: TGTGCCAGCAGCGTGCGGGGGCGGTATAATTCACCCCTCCACTTT. As protein: CASSVRGRYNSPLHF.

The chain links TRBV7-2 to TRBJ1-2; 12 bases line up with TRBD1. The germline gives CDR1 SGHTA, CDR2 FQGNSA. The CDR3 runs to 16 residues. V was pared by 4 bases and J by 7 bases, with 10 bases of the junction left unmatched. The CDR3 loop reads CASSSPPGQGASGYTF. CDR3 in DNA: TGTGCCAGCAGCTCACCACCGGGACAGGGGGCGAGTGGCTACACCTTC.

V gene TRBV27 combines with J gene TRBJ2-3, with TRBD2 identical over 11 bases. Germline V gives CDR1 MNHEY, CDR2 SMNVEV (reference sequence). This CDR3 region has 17 residues. The ends lost 5 bases at V and 5 bases at J; junction bases unmatched: 12. The CDR3 is CASSPPGLADGGDTQYF. The CDR3, as DNA: TGTGCCAGCAGTCCGCCGGGACTAGCGGATGGGGGAGATACGCAGTATTTT.

The chain uses TRBV4-1 and TRBJ2-7; the match to TRBD1 covers 7 bases. CDR1 is MGHRA, CDR2 YSYEKL, per germline. The V segment lost 2 bases and the J segment 1 base; nucleotides outside the gene matches: 2. The CDR3 has 14 amino acids. CDR3 DNA: TGCGCCAGCAGCCAATCGGACAGGTCCTACGAGCAGTACTTC. Its translation is CASSQSDRSYEQYF.

V gene TRBV20-1 combines with J gene TRBJ1-3; D remains ambiguous. From germline, CDR1 is DFQATT and CDR2 SNEGSKA (reference sequence). V gave up 3 bases and J gave up 1 base, with 10 bases separating them. This CDR3 is 14 amino acids long. CDR3 amino acids: CSASIRASGNTIYF. CDR3 DNA: TGCAGTGCTAGTATCAGAGCGTCTGGAAACACCATATATTTT.

This rearrangement joins TRBV15 to TRBJ2-1, with 10 bases matching TRBD1. CDR1 LNHNV and CDR2 YYDKDF come from the germline V gene (reference sequence). V was pared by 9 bases and J by 7 bases, with 6 bases of the junction left unmatched. The CDR3 loop spans 13 amino acids. DNA of the CDR3: TGTGCCACTTCGGGACAGGGGATTAATGAGCAGTTCTTC. Translated: CATSGQGINEQFF.

V and J are TRBV6-2 or TRBV6-3 and TRBJ2-7; 13 nucleotides line up with TRBD2. Germline CDR1 is MNHEY and CDR2 is SVGEGT. The trim removed 5 bases at V and 6 bases at J, leaving 7 bases unmatched. The CDR3 covers 15 residues. For the CDR3, the DNA is TGTGCCAGCAGTACGGTGGGACTAGCGGGGCGCGAGCAGTACTTC. This gives the protein CASSTVGLAGREQYF.

This clone occurred once. The chain links TRBV4-2 to TRBJ1-5, with D unclear. The V gene lost 0 bases and the J gene lost 3 bases, with 12 bases spanning the gap. Germline loops: CDR1 LGHNA, CDR2 YNFKEQ. This CDR3 spans 16 amino acids. CDR3 nucleotide sequence: TGTGCCAGCAGCCAAGAGGAGGGCAGACCCAATCAGCCCCAGCATTTT. Translated, it gives CASSQEEGRPNQPQHF.

The chain is built from TRBV7-2 and TRBJ1-1; D is perhaps TRBD1 (6 bases). CDR1 is SGHTA, CDR2 FQGNSA, per germline. Trimming took 4 bases from V and 1 from J, leaving 13 bases between them. This CDR3 spans 15 amino acids. DNA for the CDR3: TGTGCCAGCAGCTCCCCGGGACATTGGAACACTGAAGCTTTCTTT. Its translation: CASSSPGHWNTEAFF.

V and J are TRBV2 and TRBJ2-7; possible D gene TRBD1, 5 bases. V shed 7 bases and J shed 4 bases, with 14 bases lying between them. The CDR3 extends over 13 amino acids. Germline lookup yields CDR1 SNHLY and CDR2 FYNNEI. This CDR3 is CASTTGPRYEQYF. CDR3 DNA sequence: TGTGCCAGCACAACAGGCCCTAGGTACGAGCAGTACTTC. The variable domain in full, completed from reference TRBV2 and TRBJ2-7, reads EPEVTQTPSHQVTQMGQEVILRCVPISNHLYFYWYRQILGQKVEFLVSFYNNEISEKSEIFDDQFSVERPDGSNFTLKIRSTKLEDSAMYFCASTTGPRYEQYFGPGTRLTVT.

V and J are TRBV18 and TRBJ1-1; 8 positions agree with TRBD1. Unmatched junction bases numbered 6, after V lost 4 bases and J lost 2 bases. The CDR3 runs to 15 residues. The germline CDR1 and CDR2 sequences are KGHSH and LQKENI. The CDR3 here is CASSRGTGINTEAFF. For the CDR3, the DNA is TGTGCCAGCTCACGTGGGACAGGAATTAACACTGAAGCTTTCTTT.

The chain joins TRBV30 to TRBJ1-6; 9 bases match TRBD1. The germline V gene has CDR1 GTSNPN and CDR2 SVGIG (reference sequence). The junction had 5 bases not matched to a gene; V was cut back by 4 bases and J by 10 bases. There are 13 residues in the CDR3. The CDR3 protein is CAWMGTGISPLHF. CDR3 nucleotide sequence: TGTGCCTGGATGGGGACAGGGATATCACCCCTCCACTTT. Using reference TRBV30 and TRBJ1-6 for the parts outside the CDR3, the full variable domain is SQTIHQWPATLVQPVGSPLSLECTVEGTSNPNLYWYRQAAGRGLQLLFYSVGIGQISSEVPQNLSASRPQDRQFILSSKKLLLSDSGFYLCAWMGTGISPLHFGNGTRLTVT.

V is TRBV4-2 and J is TRBJ2-7, with a weak D call TRBD2 (5 bases). V gave up 1 base and J gave up 2 bases, with 15 bases separating them. The CDR3 extends over 16 amino acids. Germline V gene lookup returns CDR1 LGHNA and CDR2 YNFKEQ. DNA of the CDR3: TGTGCCAGCAGCCAAGCCGGGAACTCTTTAACCTACGAGCAGTACTTC. This codes for CASSQAGNSLTYEQYF.